This T cell receptor (beta chain) was sequenced during a study of Graves' ophthalmopathy and Graves' hyperthyroidism. Study background: Hyperthyroidism is called stable when no ophthalmopathy develops within 18 months of follow-up. Regarding the study as a whole: Its predictions of ophthalmopathy progression gave the model 55% to 71% sensitivity and 72.22% specificity. Blood shared most expanded thyroid clonotypes above 0.001 frequency.

The authors amplified TCR beta CDR3 regions from RNA transcripts. A first-round RT-PCR used HTBI primers, followed by a second-round multiplex PCR. Using its own MiXCR run on the multiplex PCR reads, TCRdb lists one record per CDR3 protein. This table holds about 600,000 distinct CDR3 sequences, about 35% found once. This clonotype occurred many times. Its matching antigen is unknown. The evidence that diagnosis relied on was clinical symptoms, serum thyroxine, TRAb, thyroid ultrasound and orbital computed tomography. This TCR was sampled from an adult man with Graves' hyperthyroidism. Sequenced: peripheral blood or thyroid tissue (not recorded which).

CDR3 amino acids: CASSPRDRTRIRPNYGYTF. For the CDR3, the DNA is TGTGCCAGTAGCCCCCGGGACAGGACGCGCATACGTCCTAACTATGGCTACACCTTC. This chain uses TRBV19 with TRBJ1-2; 8 bases are a match to TRBD1. The germline gives CDR1 LNHDA, CDR2 SQIVND (reference sequence). The CDR3 has 19 amino acids. V was pared by 6 bases and J by 0 bases, with 18 bases of the junction left unmatched. Filled out from reference TRBV19 and TRBJ1-2, the complete variable domain reads DGGITQSPKYLFRKEGQNVTLSCEQNLNHDAMYWYRQDPGQGLRLIYYSQIVNDFQKGDIAEGYSVSREKKESFPLTVTSAQKNPTAFYLCASSPRDRTRIRPNYGYTFGSGTRLTVV.